These 28 T cell receptor beta chains were sequenced from one sample in a study of shared clonotypes between healthy human individuals. TCRdb keeps only in-frame clones here, not all; method: immunoSEQ multiplex PCR. The sample has 2 million to 2.5 million clones; approximately 93% are singletons. The sequenced material came from naive CD4+ T cells from PBMCs. Stated subset: CD45RA+ positively selected. Receptors originate from a man aged 18 to 35 in good health. Some clones in this sample may be carry-over from other donors' samples.

The chain employs TRBV4-3 and TRBJ2-5, with TRBD2 identical over 7 bases. The trim removed 1 base at V and 9 bases at J, leaving 17 bases unmatched. Per germline, CDR1 LGHNA and CDR2 YSLEER. This CDR3 contains 17 residues. CDR3: CASSQVGGDPRSFAQYF. In DNA form, the CDR3 reads TGCGCCAGCAGCCAAGTTGGGGGGGACCCCCGCAGTTTTGCCCAGTACTTC.

This sequence joins TRBV5-5 and TRBJ1-2; TRBD1 is a possible D gene (6 bases). V shed 5 bases and J shed 3 bases, with 17 bases lying between them. Germline V lookup: CDR1 SGHKS, CDR2 YYEKEE (reference sequence). CDR3 size: 15 residues. The CDR3 reads CASRYGTRSDYGYTF. The CDR3 coding sequence is TGTGCCAGCAGATACGGGACAAGGAGTGACTATGGCTACACCTTC.

V and J are TRBV7-6 and TRBJ2-1, with D possibly TRBD2 on 6 matching bases. V was clipped by 1 base and J by 8 bases, with 12 bases between them. Germline V lookup: CDR1 SGHVS, CDR2 FNYEAQ. The CDR3 spans 14 residues. In DNA form, the CDR3 reads TGTGCCAGCAGCTTAGAACTCGGAGGGTATGAGCAGTTCTTC. Translation gives CASSLELGGYEQFF.

This chain joins TRBV6-1 and TRBJ1-2; perhaps TRBD1 as D (5 bases). Between the trimmed V and J ends, which lost 8 bases and 1 base, there was a span of 8 bases. The CDR3 length is 12 residues. Germline CDR1 reads MNHNS; CDR2 reads SASEGT. CDR3 residues: CASQTVNYGYTF. The CDR3 DNA reads as TGTGCCAGCCAGACAGTTAACTATGGCTACACCTTC.

The chain combines TRBV5-1 with TRBJ2-1; 8 bases line up with TRBD1. The trim removed 8 bases at V and 10 bases at J, leaving 14 bases unmatched. CDR3 length: 14 amino acids. Germline assignment: CDR1 SGHRS and CDR2 YFSETQ. The CDR3 DNA is TGCGCCAGTTATCCAGGGGGCGCGGCGTCAGAGCAGTTCTTC. Residues: CASYPGGAASEQFF.

This chain links TRBV7-3 with TRBJ2-5, with 7 bases aligning to TRBD2. The CDR3 spans 15 residues. With V trimmed by 2 bases and J by 2 bases, 5 bases remained unmatched. The germline V gene has CDR1 SGHTA and CDR2 FQGTGA. CDR3 in amino acids: CASSLSSGHQETQYF. CDR3 nucleotide sequence: TGTGCCAGCAGCTTATCTAGCGGACATCAAGAGACCCAGTACTTC.

This chain uses TRBV28 with TRBJ2-1, with D perhaps matching TRBD2 (5 bases). The CDR3 sequence is 16 residues long. The germline gives CDR1 MDHEN, CDR2 SYDVKM. Trimming removed 5 bases at V and 0 bases at J, with 14 bases between. CDR3 loop: CASSAPEVSSYNEQFF. The CDR3, as DNA: TGTGCCAGCAGTGCGCCGGAGGTGAGCTCCTACAATGAGCAGTTCTTC.

In regard to this clone: Other DNA sequences in the sample encode the same CDR3. The rearrangement joins TRBV18 to TRBJ2-5, with no clear D. V was cut by 0 bases and J by 4 bases, with 6 bases left in between. Germline CDR1 KGHSH, CDR2 LQKENI. CDR3 length: 13 amino acids. The CDR3 is CASSPPGSETQYF. As DNA, the CDR3 is TGTGCCAGCTCACCACCGGGGTCAGAGACCCAGTACTTC.

This chain joins TRBV7-2 and TRBJ2-4; 9 positions match TRBD1. This CDR3 has 14 residues. Germline assignment: CDR1 SGHTA and CDR2 FQGNSA. Unmatched junction bases numbered 2, after V lost 5 bases and J lost 3 bases. CDR3 bases: TGTGCCAGCAGCCTGGGACAGGGCAAAAACATTCAGTACTTC. Translated, it gives CASSLGQGKNIQYF.

This clone came up once. CDR3 DNA sequence: TGTGCCAGCAGTTGGACTAGCGGGAGGGCGGCTGAGCAGTTCTTC. Encoded protein: CASSWTSGRAAEQFF. The J gene is TRBJ2-1, the V gene TRBV6-5; 15 bases agree with TRBD2. CDR3 length: 15 residues. The trim removed 4 bases at V and 9 bases at J, leaving 4 bases unmatched. The V gene's germline CDR1 is MNHEY and CDR2 SVGAGI.

The V gene is TRBV19, the J gene TRBJ2-5, with 12 bases matching TRBD2. Germline CDR1 LNHDA, CDR2 SQIVND (reference sequence). The CDR3 extends over 14 amino acids. Losses at the gene ends were 10 bases for V and 5 bases for J; bases not matched to a gene: 8. In DNA form, the CDR3 reads TGTGCCACCCGGACTAGCGGGACCCGGGAGACCCAGTACTTC. It encodes CATRTSGTRETQYF.

The chain carries TRBV9 and TRBJ2-3, with 12 bases that match TRBD2. This CDR3 has 16 residues. CDR1 and CDR2 (germline): SGDLS, YYNGEE. The V and J ends lost 3 bases and 2 bases, in that order; junction bases with no gene match: 4. CDR3 bases: TGTGCCAGCAGCGAGAGGACTAGCGGGAACACAGATACGCAGTATTTT. Residues: CASSERTSGNTDTQYF.

The V gene is TRBV18, the J gene TRBJ2-7; TRBD1 matches 10 bases. J was trimmed by 4 bases and V by 2 bases; bases with no gene match: 5. Germline CDR1 and CDR2: KGHSH and LQKENI. This CDR3 region has 15 residues. The CDR3 sequence: CASSPSTGGMYEQYF. In nucleotides, the CDR3 is TGTGCCAGCTCACCATCGACAGGGGGCATGTACGAGCAGTACTTC.

This chain connects TRBV29-1 to TRBJ2-1; D assignment may be TRBD1 or TRBD2 (5 bases each). Trimming took 6 bases from V and 6 from J, leaving 15 bases between them. Germline loops: CDR1 SQVTM, CDR2 ANQGSEA. CDR3 size: 13 residues. The CDR3 protein is CSVGVGQINEQFF. The CDR3 coding sequence is TGCAGCGTGGGGGTCGGGCAGATCAATGAGCAGTTCTTC.

The chain has TRBV30 and TRBJ2-5; D possibly matches TRBD1 or TRBD2 (5 bases each). Trimming removed 1 base at V and 2 bases at J, with 5 bases between. Germline values: CDR1 GTSNPN, CDR2 SVGIG (reference sequence). The CDR3 consists of 12 residues. CDR3 DNA: TGTGCCTGGAGTGGGGGGCAAGAGACCCAGTACTTC. This translates into CAWSGGQETQYF.

The chain combines TRBV7-9 with TRBJ1-1; D gene ambiguous. Germline loops: CDR1 SEHNR, CDR2 FQNEAQ (reference sequence). V lost 1 base and J 6 bases, leaving 12 bases between the germline ends. The CDR3 is 14 amino acids. The CDR3 region is CASSLESQHAEAFF. CDR3 nucleotides: TGTGCCAGCAGCTTAGAGAGTCAACATGCTGAAGCTTTCTTT. Filled out from reference TRBV7-9 and TRBJ1-1, the complete variable domain reads DTGVSQNPRHKITKRGQNVTFRCDPISEHNRLYWYRQTLGQGPEFLTYFQNEAQLEKSRLLSDRFSAERPKGSFSTLEIQRTEQGDSAMYLCASSLESQHAEAFFGQGTRLTVV.

The genes are TRBV6-6 and TRBJ2-5, with a tentative D call TRBD2 (6 bases). Germline V gene lookup returns CDR1 MNHNY and CDR2 SVGAGI (reference sequence). Trimming pared 2 bases from V and 0 bases from J, leaving 13 bases between. The CDR3 has 16 amino acids. The CDR3 here is CASSYLFGGNQETQYF. DNA for the CDR3: TGTGCCAGCAGTTACCTTTTTGGCGGGAACCAAGAGACCCAGTACTTC.

The chain employs TRBV27 and TRBJ2-2; 7 bases fit TRBD1. With 3 bases clipped from V and 1 base from J, the junction kept 17 bases outside the gene matches. CDR1 is MNHEY and CDR2 is SMNVEV in the germline V gene (reference sequence). The CDR3 has 20 residues. The DNA for the CDR3 is TGTGCCAGCAGTTTTCGCGCGGCCAGGGGAAACAGGGGGAACACCGGGGAGCTGTTTTTT. Amino acids: CASSFRAARGNRGNTGELFF.

This sequence joins TRBV6-6 and TRBJ2-1; D gene uncertain. Germline CDR1 MNHNY, CDR2 SVGAGI (reference sequence). The CDR3 is made up of 12 amino acids. Trimming cost V 6 bases and J 4 bases, with 7 bases left between them. The DNA of the CDR3 is TGTGCCAGCAGCGGTGAATACAATGAGCAGTTCTTC. Translation: CASSGEYNEQFF.

The chain is built from TRBV28 and TRBJ2-1; 7 bases match TRBD1. Looked up from germline, CDR1 is MDHEN and CDR2 is SYDVKM. The CDR3 covers 15 residues. The J segment lost 9 bases and the V segment lost 6 bases, leaving 14 bases of the junction unmatched. In DNA, the CDR3 is TGTGCCAGCAGAACGCTGACAGGGTATGGCGGTGAGCAGTTCTTC. Protein product: CASRTLTGYGGEQFF.

The rearrangement uses TRBV28 and TRBJ1-5; 9 nucleotides line up with TRBD1. Germline lookup yields CDR1 MDHEN and CDR2 SYDVKM. J lost 4 bases, V lost 5 bases, and 6 bases had no gene match. CDR3 size: 15 residues. The CDR3 protein is CASSRGDRVNQPQHF. Written as DNA, the CDR3 is TGTGCCAGCAGTCGGGGGGACAGGGTAAATCAGCCCCAGCATTTT.

V usage is TRBV30 and J usage is TRBJ1-5; D possibly corresponds to TRBD1 (6 bases). V lost 1 base and J 0 bases, leaving 10 bases between the germline ends. The CDR3 extends over 15 amino acids. In germline, CDR1 is GTSNPN, CDR2 SVGIG (reference sequence). The CDR3 loop reads CAWSADRYSNQPQHF. Here the CDR3 DNA reads TGTGCCTGGAGTGCAGACAGGTATAGCAATCAGCCCCAGCATTTT.

V is TRBV18 and J is TRBJ2-1, with 10 bases that match TRBD2. The germline V gene encodes CDR1 KGHSH and CDR2 LQKENI. This CDR3 has 14 amino acids. J gave up 4 bases and V 6 bases, and 3 bases lay outside the gene matches. The CDR3 reads CASSWTSGYNEQFF. CDR3 DNA sequence: TGTGCCAGCTCTTGGACTAGCGGATACAATGAGCAGTTCTTC.

The genes are TRBV19 and TRBJ2-2; D unresolved. CDR1 is LNHDA and CDR2 is SQIVND in the germline V gene (reference sequence). The CDR3 is 14 amino acids. V was shortened by 3 bases and J by 6 bases, with 11 bases between the two germline ends. In DNA, the CDR3 is TGTGCCAGTAGTATTTGGTCGGAGCCCGGGGAGCTGTTTTTT. Translated, it gives CASSIWSEPGELFF. Complete variable domain (other parts from reference TRBV19 and TRBJ2-2): DGGITQSPKYLFRKEGQNVTLSCEQNLNHDAMYWYRQDPGQGLRLIYYSQIVNDFQKGDIAEGYSVSREKKESFPLTVTSAQKNPTAFYLCASSIWSEPGELFFGEGSRLTVL.

The chain combines TRBV9 with TRBJ1-3, with TRBD1 matching 7 bases. Per the germline V gene, CDR1 is SGDLS and CDR2 is YYNGEE. The length of the CDR3 is 15 residues. V lost 3 bases and J lost 9; bases outside the gene matches: 12. CDR3 in amino acids: CASSGRILKGATIYF. As DNA, the CDR3 is TGTGCCAGCAGCGGGAGGATTCTGAAGGGGGCCACCATATATTTT.

The chain carries TRBV18 and TRBJ2-1; 7 bases are a match to TRBD1. The junction had 4 bases not matched to a gene; V was cut back by 2 bases and J by 6 bases. There are 14 residues in the CDR3. Per the germline V gene, CDR1 is KGHSH and CDR2 is LQKENI. CDR3 amino acids: CASSPSTGINEQFF. The CDR3 DNA sequence: TGTGCCAGCTCACCATCGACAGGGATCAATGAGCAGTTCTTC.

The rearrangement uses TRBV27 and TRBJ1-2; 7 bases align to TRBD1. Germline CDR1 reads MNHEY; CDR2 reads SMNVEV (reference sequence). V lost 3 bases to trimming and J lost 3 bases; unmatched junction nucleotides: 7. This CDR3 has 15 residues. This chain's CDR3 is CASSLTGLGDYGYTF. CDR3 nucleotides: TGTGCCAGCAGTTTGACAGGGTTGGGGGACTATGGCTACACCTTC.

The chain has TRBV7-9 and TRBJ2-3, with TRBD2 matching 14 bases. Unmatched junction bases numbered 4, after V lost 4 bases and J lost 7 bases. The CDR3 is made up of 15 amino acids. CDR1 and CDR2 from the germline V gene are SEHNR and FQNEAQ (reference sequence). The DNA of the CDR3 is TGTGCCAGCAGCTCGACTAGCGGGAGGGCGAATACGCAGTATTTT. As protein: CASSSTSGRANTQYF.